Below are 5 T cell receptor beta chains sequenced from a single sample in a study of blood T cell repertoires in COVID-19. Here immunoSEQ multiplex PCR was the method, and the copy in TCRdb shows in-frame clones only, minus some. Here the sample spans some 200,000 clones, approximately 81% being singletons. Sample: peripheral blood. The source is a woman in her sixties or seventies with COVID-19, enrolled during active disease.

This chain joins TRBV2 and TRBJ1-6; a weak D match, TRBD1 (5 bases). The CDR3 is 14 amino acids. The germline V and J ends were trimmed by 8 bases and 1 base, with 9 bases remaining between them. In germline, CDR1 is SNHLY, CDR2 FYNNEI. CDR3 sequence reads: CASGGVSYNSPLHF. CDR3 in DNA: TGTGCCAGCGGAGGGGTATCCTATAATTCACCCCTCCACTTT.

This clone was seen just once. V usage is TRBV6-5 and J usage is TRBJ1-2, with TRBD1 matching 8 bases. The CDR3 totals 15 residues. V lost 7 bases and J lost 3; bases outside the gene matches: 10. CDR1 and CDR2 from the germline V gene are MNHEY and SVGAGI. The CDR3 DNA follows: TGTGCCAGCACAACACAAGACAGGGGAGACTATGGCTACACCTTC. Residues: CASTTQDRGDYGYTF.

The chain carries TRBV30 and TRBJ2-7, with TRBD1 matching 8 bases. The ends lost 1 base at V and 3 bases at J; junction bases unmatched: 11. The CDR3 is 16 residues long. Germline values: CDR1 GTSNPN, CDR2 SVGIG (reference sequence). DNA of the CDR3: TGTGCCTGGAGTGCCTTAGGACAGGGTCAATTCTACGAGCAGTACGTC. Translated: CAWSALGQGQFYEQYV.

V usage is TRBV6-5 and J usage is TRBJ1-6; D is unresolved. Trimming shortened V by 6 bases and J by 6 bases, and 15 bases separated the two germline ends. The V gene's germline CDR1 is MNHEY and CDR2 SVGAGI. The CDR3 covers 15 residues. The CDR3, as DNA: TGTGCCAGCAGCAGGACTGCTAAAAGTAATTCACCCCTCCACTTT. Protein product: CASSRTAKSNSPLHF.

This chain joins TRBV3-1 (or the pseudogene TRBV3-2) and TRBJ2-5; possibly TRBD2 for D (6 bases). The CDR3 is 15 residues long. Trimming pared 4 bases from V and 1 base from J, leaving 13 bases between. Per germline, CDR1 LGHDT and CDR2 YNNKEL (reference sequence). Here the CDR3 reads CASSPDGGPQETQYF. As DNA, the CDR3 is TGTGCCAGCAGCCCCGACGGGGGACCCCAAGAGACCCAGTACTTC.